One and the same sample provided the 22 T cell receptor beta chains below, sequenced in a study of cytomegalovirus exposure and HLA in healthy donors. Primers included in the PCR were 60 Vbeta and 13 Jbeta primers. Data came from immunoSEQ multiplex PCR; TCRdb stores just in-frame clones and leaves some out. The repertoire consists of roughly 97,000 clones, with approximately 9% occurring once and the leading ten covering 5.1%. The sequenced sample was PBMCs. These receptors all stem from a man in his fifties or sixties in good health and CMV-seropositive.

The gene calls are TRBV18 and TRBJ2-7; D might be TRBD1 (6 bases). Looked up from germline, CDR1 is KGHSH and CDR2 is LQKENI. V was cut by 3 bases and J by 0 bases, with 15 bases left in between. This CDR3 comprises 16 residues. The CDR3: CASSPGQRRSSYEQYF. The CDR3 DNA reads as TGTGCCAGCTCACCCGGACAGCGACGAAGCTCCTACGAGCAGTACTTC.

This chain joins TRBV11-1 and TRBJ2-1, with D possibly being TRBD1 (7 bases). Trimming stripped 5 bases from V and 8 bases from J, with 22 bases between. The V gene's germline CDR1 is SGHAT and CDR2 FQDESV (reference sequence). The CDR3 is 16 residues long. The chain's CDR3 is CASSRLGGTVIDEQFF. The CDR3 DNA is TGTGCCAGCAGCCGGCTGGGCGGGACAGTCATTGATGAGCAGTTCTTC.

This clone was seen only a few times. The chain combines TRBV5-8 with TRBJ2-5; 9 bases are a match to TRBD1. Per the germline V gene, CDR1 is SGHTS and CDR2 is YDEGEE. The trim removed 1 base at V and 5 bases at J, leaving 6 bases unmatched. CDR3 length equals 15 residues. The CDR3 sequence: CASSLRDREDETQYF. Here the CDR3 DNA reads TGTGCCAGCAGCTTGCGGGACAGGGAAGATGAGACCCAGTACTTC.

This rearrangement joins TRBV7-2 to TRBJ2-1; the D is unclear. CDR1 is SGHTA and CDR2 is FQGNSA in the germline V gene. This CDR3 spans 16 amino acids. Trimming took off 1 base at V and 0 bases at J, with 10 bases between the two ends. For the CDR3, the DNA is TGTGCCAGCAGCTTAGGCCCCCTGAGCTCCTACAATGAGCAGTTCTTC. Translation gives CASSLGPLSSYNEQFF.

There are a few counts of this clone. The gene calls are TRBV25-1 and TRBJ2-5, with D possibly matching TRBD2 (5 bases). The CDR3 sequence is 16 residues long. The V end was cut by 0 bases, the J end by 3 bases, with 14 bases between. In germline, CDR1 is MGHDK, CDR2 SYGVNS. The CDR3 is CASSEYLPDFEETQYF. For the CDR3, the DNA is TGTGCCAGCAGTGAATATCTCCCGGACTTTGAAGAGACCCAGTACTTC.

The chain couples TRBV28 to TRBJ2-5; D possibly corresponds to TRBD1 (6 bases). CDR1 is MDHEN and CDR2 is SYDVKM in the germline V gene. Trimming pared 4 bases from V and 1 base from J, leaving 16 bases between. This CDR3 comprises 16 residues. This CDR3 reads CASSSLRTGLQETQYF. The CDR3 DNA follows: TGTGCCAGCAGTTCACTACGTACAGGGCTCCAAGAGACCCAGTACTTC.

The V gene is TRBV5-5, the J gene TRBJ1-5, with 8 nucleotides matching TRBD1. Per germline, CDR1 SGHKS and CDR2 YYEKEE (reference sequence). Germline trimming cut 3 bases from V and 6 bases from J; bases unmatched to any gene: 2. CDR3 size: 13 residues. Here the CDR3 DNA reads TGTGCCAGCAGCTCCGACAGGGGTCAGCCCCAGCATTTT. It translates to CASSSDRGQPQHF.

There are a few counts of this clone. The CDR3 bases are TGTGCCAGCAGCTTAGATCTTTACGGGAGGGAAGCCTACGAGCAGTACTTC. The encoded protein is CASSLDLYGREAYEQYF. The rearrangement uses TRBV11-2 and TRBJ2-7; 8 bases are a match to TRBD2. The CDR3 is made up of 17 amino acids. V shed 0 bases and J 2 bases; nucleotides not matched to a gene: 9. In germline, CDR1 is SGHAT, CDR2 FQNNGV.

The chain recombines TRBV11-1 with TRBJ2-7, with 9 positions matching TRBD2. Germline trimming cut 5 bases from V and 2 bases from J; bases unmatched to any gene: 4. The CDR3 sequence is 14 residues long. Germline CDR1 and CDR2: SGHAT and FQDESV (reference sequence). In DNA form, the CDR3 reads TGTGCCAGCAGCCCGCTAGCGGGGACCTACGAGCAGTACTTC. Protein sequence: CASSPLAGTYEQYF.

The chain combines TRBV7-2 with TRBJ1-4, with a possible D match to TRBD1 (6 bases). Per the germline V gene, CDR1 is SGHTA and CDR2 is FQGNSA. Trimming left V 4 bases short and J 8 bases short, with 14 bases between. CDR3 length: 14 amino acids. The CDR3 coding sequence is TGTGCCAGCAGCTCCGGGACACGGGCCGAAAAACTGTTTTTT. Protein sequence: CASSSGTRAEKLFF.

The chain has TRBV27 and TRBJ2-6, with D possibly matching TRBD1 (5 bases). The germline V gene has CDR1 MNHEY and CDR2 SMNVEV (reference sequence). The CDR3 consists of 17 residues. The V end was cut by 6 bases, the J end by 0 bases, with 15 bases between. This CDR3 reads CASRLKGAPSGANVLTF. DNA for the CDR3: TGTGCCAGCAGACTAAAAGGGGCTCCCTCTGGGGCCAACGTCCTGACTTTC.

The table lists this clone with a few counts. This chain joins TRBV28 and TRBJ2-5, with 7 bases aligning to TRBD1. V gave up 6 bases and J gave up 3 bases; unmatched junction bases: 4. The germline V gene encodes CDR1 MDHEN and CDR2 SYDVKM. The CDR3 loop spans 13 amino acids. Here the CDR3 reads CASRQGSKETQYF. The CDR3 DNA sequence: TGTGCCAGCAGACAGGGGTCCAAAGAGACCCAGTACTTC.

V is TRBV9 and J is TRBJ2-1; D perhaps matches TRBD1 (7 bases). CDR3 length: 15 amino acids. Germline V lookup: CDR1 SGDLS, CDR2 YYNGEE. Deletions cut 3 bases from V and 8 bases from J, with 18 bases between. The CDR3 reads CASSGSGGGLDEQFF. CDR3 DNA sequence: TGTGCCAGCAGCGGGAGCGGAGGGGGCCTAGATGAGCAGTTCTTC.

The rearrangement uses TRBV15 and TRBJ2-1; 7 bases map to TRBD2. This CDR3 region has 15 residues. The J segment lost 7 bases and the V segment lost 0 bases, leaving 6 bases of the junction unmatched. Germline CDR1 reads LNHNV; CDR2 reads YYDKDF (reference sequence). The CDR3 spells CATSRDPGGGNEQFF. CDR3 DNA sequence: TGTGCCACCAGCAGAGACCCGGGAGGTGGGAATGAGCAGTTCTTC.

This clone occurred a few times. The CDR3 DNA reads TGTGCCATTACGGGGGGGAACGAGCAGTACTTC. Residues: CAITGGNEQYF. The chain combines TRBV10-3 with TRBJ2-7; 8 bases fit TRBD2. The CDR3 is 11 residues long. CDR1 is ENHRY and CDR2 is SYGVKD in the germline V gene. The V gene end was trimmed by 9 bases and the J gene end by 5 bases; junction bases not matched to a gene: 3.

This clone was seen a few times. J is TRBJ1-6 and V is TRBV30, with 8 bases lining up with TRBD1. This CDR3 comprises 13 residues. The V segment lost 3 bases and the J segment 6 bases; nucleotides outside the gene matches: 1. Germline V CDR1 and CDR2: GTSNPN, SVGIG (reference sequence). The CDR3 nucleotides are TGTGCCTGGAGAGACAGGGGTAATTCACCCCTCCACTTT. Encoded protein: CAWRDRGNSPLHF. Based on the CDR3 plus reference TRBV30 and TRBJ1-6, the full variable domain is SQTIHQWPATLVQPVGSPLSLECTVEGTSNPNLYWYRQAAGRGLQLLFYSVGIGQISSEVPQNLSASRPQDRQFILSSKKLLLSDSGFYLCAWRDRGNSPLHFGNGTRLTVT.

This clone was seen a handful of times. V and J are TRBV5-1 and TRBJ2-1; 10 bases fit TRBD2. The germline gives CDR1 SGHRS, CDR2 YFSETQ. V trimming: 7 bases; J trimming: 6 bases; junction bases outside the gene matches: 10. The CDR3 has 15 amino acids. The CDR3 sequence is CASFLIAGGTNEQFF. The CDR3 DNA is TGCGCCAGCTTTCTGATAGCGGGAGGTACCAATGAGCAGTTCTTC.

This clone was found a few times. The chain joins TRBV4-2 to TRBJ1-2, with 7 bases fitting TRBD1. CDR1 and CDR2 (germline): LGHNA, YNFKEQ. The length of the CDR3 is 13 residues. Germline trimming cut 4 bases from V and 7 bases from J; bases unmatched to any gene: 6. The CDR3 sequence: CASSRRQGAGYTF. The DNA for the CDR3 is TGTGCCAGCAGCCGTCGACAGGGTGCTGGCTACACCTTC.

The V and J genes are TRBV7-3 and TRBJ1-1; 8 nucleotides align to TRBD1. V was pared by 4 bases and J by 0 bases, with 7 bases of the junction left unmatched. The CDR3 runs 16 residues. Germline V gene lookup returns CDR1 SGHTA and CDR2 FQGTGA. The CDR3 nucleotides read TGTGCCAGCAGCTCTCAACCGGGACAGGTGAACACTGAAGCTTTCTTT. Encoded protein: CASSSQPGQVNTEAFF.

The chain has TRBV12-5 and TRBJ2-7, with 10 bases aligning to TRBD2. Germline V gene data show CDR1 as LGHNT and CDR2 as FRNRAP. V trimming: 5 bases; J trimming: 2 bases; junction bases outside the gene matches: 3. CDR3 size: 14 residues. The CDR3 DNA reads TGTGCTAGTGGTCTAGCGGGAGTAGCCTACGAGCAGTACTTC. It codes for CASGLAGVAYEQYF.

At least ten counts were recorded for this clone. J is TRBJ1-1 and V is TRBV19; maybe TRBD1 (5 bases). CDR1 is LNHDA and CDR2 is SQIVND in the germline V gene (reference sequence). V lost 7 bases and J 7 bases, leaving 16 bases between the germline ends. The CDR3 runs 13 residues. CDR3 in amino acids: CASTDRPRLEAFF. CDR3 in DNA: TGTGCCAGTACTGACAGACCCAGGCTTGAAGCTTTCTTT.

This clone occurred a few times. This sequence joins TRBV7-2 and TRBJ2-7; TRBD2 agrees at 8 bases. There are 15 residues in the CDR3. Germline CDR1 and CDR2: SGHTA and FQGNSA. The V gene end was trimmed by 4 bases and the J gene end by 4 bases; junction bases not matched to a gene: 9. The CDR3 loop reads CASSSSGGPQYEQYF. CDR3 sequence (DNA): TGTGCCAGCAGCTCCAGCGGGGGTCCACAATACGAGCAGTACTTC.